The clone carrying this T cell receptor beta chain showed up many times. As yet, its antigen is unknown. Trimming stripped 6 bases from V and 5 bases from J, with 13 bases between. This CDR3 is 13 amino acids long. Germline-derived CDR1 and CDR2 are LNHNV and YYDKDF (reference sequence). This entry comes from a study of identical twins. Template switching added a universal primer binding site, and final cDNA carried unique molecular identifiers. In TCRdb, the 5' RACE reads were re-called with MiXCR into one record per CDR3 protein. The data hold hundreds of thousands of distinct CDR3 sequences, with 8.6% observed a single time. Study-wide results and limits: The more abundant beta clonotypes in cord blood had fewer insertions, and memory repertoires did not show this. Alpha sequences out of frame and shared by twins had excess low generation probability.

Separately, the same data were catalogued under a study of yellow fever vaccine responses in identical twins. From that paper: The T cell response to vaccination in identical twins was reportedly partly convergent and partly personalized.

Specimen: PBMCs. This TCR came from a woman between 18 and 29 years old in good health. The chain joins TRBV15 to TRBJ2-5; TRBD2 is a possible D gene (6 bases). CDR3 protein: CATRTGVGETQYF. CDR3 nucleotide sequence: TGTGCCACCAGGACGGGAGTGGGGGAGACCCAGTACTTC.